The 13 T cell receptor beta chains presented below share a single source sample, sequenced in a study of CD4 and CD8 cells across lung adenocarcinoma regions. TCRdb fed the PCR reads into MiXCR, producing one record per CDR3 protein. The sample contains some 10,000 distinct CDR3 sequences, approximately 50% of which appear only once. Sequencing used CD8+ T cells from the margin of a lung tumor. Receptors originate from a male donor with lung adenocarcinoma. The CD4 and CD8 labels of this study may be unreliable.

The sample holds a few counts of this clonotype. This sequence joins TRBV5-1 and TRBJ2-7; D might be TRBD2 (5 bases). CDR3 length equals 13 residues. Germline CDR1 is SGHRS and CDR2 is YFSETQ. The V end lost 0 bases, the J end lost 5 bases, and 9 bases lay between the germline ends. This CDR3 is CASSLDGRDEQYF. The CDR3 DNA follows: TGCGCCAGCAGCTTGGACGGGCGGGACGAGCAGTACTTC.

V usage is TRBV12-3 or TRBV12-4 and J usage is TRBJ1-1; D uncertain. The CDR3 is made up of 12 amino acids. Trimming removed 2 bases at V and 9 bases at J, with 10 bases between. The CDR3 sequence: CASSLRLIQAFF. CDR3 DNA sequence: TGTGCCAGCAGTTTACGACTCATCCAAGCTTTCTTT.

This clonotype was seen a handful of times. CDR3 DNA sequence: TGTGCCAGCAGCCCCGACCCAGCCTATGGCTACACCTTC. Translation gives CASSPDPAYGYTF. The chain uses TRBV12-3 or TRBV12-4 and TRBJ1-2; no reliable D call. This CDR3 contains 13 residues. V shed 6 bases and J shed 4 bases, with 12 bases lying between them.

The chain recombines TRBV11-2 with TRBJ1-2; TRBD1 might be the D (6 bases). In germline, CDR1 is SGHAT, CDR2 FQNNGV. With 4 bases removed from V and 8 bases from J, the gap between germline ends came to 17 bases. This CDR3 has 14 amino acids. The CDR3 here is CASSWKGEGAGYTF. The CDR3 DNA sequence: TGTGCCAGCAGCTGGAAGGGGGAGGGTGCAGGCTACACCTTC.

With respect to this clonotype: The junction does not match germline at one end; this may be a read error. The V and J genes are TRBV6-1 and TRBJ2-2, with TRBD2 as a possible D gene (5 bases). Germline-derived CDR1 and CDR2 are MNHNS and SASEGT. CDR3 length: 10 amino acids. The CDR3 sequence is CASGDGELFF. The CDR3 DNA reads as TGTGCCAGCGGCGACGGGGAGCTGTTTTTC.

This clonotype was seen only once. The CDR3 loop reads CASSQRTGDYEQYF. CDR3 bases: TGCGCCAGCAGTCAGAGGACAGGGGACTACGAGCAGTACTTC. The chain couples TRBV4-1 to TRBJ2-5; 9 positions match TRBD1. The J call may be wrong; the DNA end is better matched by TRBJ2-7. This CDR3 has 14 amino acids. CDR1 is MGHRA, CDR2 YSYEKL, per germline.

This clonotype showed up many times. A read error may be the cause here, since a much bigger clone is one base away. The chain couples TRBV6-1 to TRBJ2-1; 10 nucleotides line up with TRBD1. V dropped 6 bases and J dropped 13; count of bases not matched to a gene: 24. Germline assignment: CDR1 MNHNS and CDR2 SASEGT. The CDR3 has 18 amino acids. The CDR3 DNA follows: TGTGCCAGCAGGCCGCTCGGGACAGGGGAGGGGGGGCAGGAGACCCAGTTCTTC. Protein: CASRPLGTGEGGQETQFF.

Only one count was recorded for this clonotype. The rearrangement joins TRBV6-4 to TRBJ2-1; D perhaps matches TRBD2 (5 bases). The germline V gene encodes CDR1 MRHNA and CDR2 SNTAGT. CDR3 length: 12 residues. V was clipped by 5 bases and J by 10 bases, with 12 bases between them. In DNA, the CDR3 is TGTGCCAGCAGTCTCGTCGGCGGGGAGCAGTTCTTC. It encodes CASSLVGGEQFF.

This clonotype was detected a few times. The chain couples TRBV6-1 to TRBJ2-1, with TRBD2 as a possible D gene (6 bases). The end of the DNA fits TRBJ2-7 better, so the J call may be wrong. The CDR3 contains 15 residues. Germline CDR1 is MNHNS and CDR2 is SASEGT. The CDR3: CASSEPLAPPYEQYF. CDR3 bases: TGTGCCAGCAGTGAACCCCTAGCGCCTCCCTACGAGCAGTACTTC.

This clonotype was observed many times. In nucleotides, the CDR3 is TGTGCCAGCAGTCACCAGGGGGGGGAGGGCACAGATACGCAGTATTTT. As protein: CASSHQGGEGTDTQYF. The chain links TRBV6-5 to TRBJ2-3; possibly TRBD1 or TRBD2 for D (7 bases each). V was cut by 5 bases and J by 1 base, with 16 bases left in between. The CDR3 is made up of 16 amino acids. Germline CDR1 reads MNHEY; CDR2 reads SVGAGI.

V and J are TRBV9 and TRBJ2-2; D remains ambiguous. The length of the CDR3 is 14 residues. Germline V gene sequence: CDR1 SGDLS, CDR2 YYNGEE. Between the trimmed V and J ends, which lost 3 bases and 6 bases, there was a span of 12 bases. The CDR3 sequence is CASSAQNRPGELFF. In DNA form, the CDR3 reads TGTGCCAGCAGCGCCCAGAACCGACCCGGGGAGCTGTTTTTT.

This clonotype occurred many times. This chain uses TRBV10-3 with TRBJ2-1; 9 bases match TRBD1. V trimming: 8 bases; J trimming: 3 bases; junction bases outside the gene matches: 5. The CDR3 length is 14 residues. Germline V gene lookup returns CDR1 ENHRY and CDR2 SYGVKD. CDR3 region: CAIGGQGGYNEQFF. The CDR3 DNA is TGTGCCATCGGGGGACAGGGAGGCTACAATGAGCAGTTCTTC.

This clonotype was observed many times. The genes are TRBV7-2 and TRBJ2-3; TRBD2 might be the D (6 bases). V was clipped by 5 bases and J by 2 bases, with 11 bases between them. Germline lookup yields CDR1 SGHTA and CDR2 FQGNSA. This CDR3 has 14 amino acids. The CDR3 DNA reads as TGTGCCAGCAGCCAAGGACTACCCACAGATACGCAGTATTTT. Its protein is CASSQGLPTDTQYF. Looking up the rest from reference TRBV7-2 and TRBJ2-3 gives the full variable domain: GAGVSQSPSNKVTEKGKDVELRCDPISGHTALYWYRQSLGQGLEFLIYFQGNSAPDKSGLPSDRFSAERTGGSVSTLTIQRTQQEDSAVYLCASSQGLPTDTQYFGPGTRLTVL.